The 4 T cell receptor beta chains below all came from one sample that was sequenced in a study of early T cells in non-severe SARS-CoV-2 infection. Each CDR3 protein is one row after TCRdb ran MiXCR on the 5' RACE reads. The sample carries 90,000 to 120,000 distinct CDR3 sequences, 9% to 14% recorded once. Specimen: whole blood. Receptors originate from an adult who was a healthcare worker with PCR-confirmed SARS-CoV-2 infection or an uninfected control (not recorded which).

The sample holds many counts of this clonotype. V and J are TRBV2 and TRBJ2-3, with 9 positions matching TRBD1. CDR1 and CDR2 from the germline V gene are SNHLY and FYNNEI. The V gene end was trimmed by 6 bases and the J gene end by 5 bases; junction bases not matched to a gene: 3. This CDR3 region has 13 residues. CDR3 sequence: CASRGQGEDTQYF. CDR3 bases: TGTGCCAGCAGGGGACAGGGAGAAGATACGCAGTATTTT.

Notes on this clonotype: At one boundary the junction diverges from the germline segment, which might be a read error. The chain uses TRBV29-1 and TRBJ2-1; 9 bases line up with TRBD1. Germline lookup yields CDR1 SQVTM and CDR2 ANQGSEA. The CDR3 is made up of 11 amino acids. CDR3 amino acids: CVQGAGNEQFF. CDR3 coding DNA: TGTGTACAGGGGGCGGGCAATGAGCAGTTCTTC.

The sample holds a few counts of this clonotype. The chain's CDR3 is CASSLVADSYNEQFF. The CDR3 DNA sequence: TGTGCCAGCAGCTTGGTAGCGGATAGCTACAATGAGCAGTTCTTC. The V and J genes are TRBV5-4 and TRBJ2-1, with a possible D match to TRBD2 (6 bases). Germline V gene data show CDR1 as SGHNT and CDR2 as YYREEE (reference sequence). Trimming took off 0 bases at V and 3 bases at J, with 10 bases between the two ends. CDR3 length: 15 amino acids.

This clonotype came up many times. V gene TRBV5-1 combines with J gene TRBJ1-1, with D unresolved. V lost 6 bases, J lost 0 bases, and 9 bases lay in between. This CDR3 is built from 13 residues. CDR1 SGHRS and CDR2 YFSETQ come from the germline V gene. The CDR3 sequence is CASMNKLNTEAFF. DNA for the CDR3: TGCGCCAGCATGAACAAATTGAACACTGAAGCTTTCTTT.